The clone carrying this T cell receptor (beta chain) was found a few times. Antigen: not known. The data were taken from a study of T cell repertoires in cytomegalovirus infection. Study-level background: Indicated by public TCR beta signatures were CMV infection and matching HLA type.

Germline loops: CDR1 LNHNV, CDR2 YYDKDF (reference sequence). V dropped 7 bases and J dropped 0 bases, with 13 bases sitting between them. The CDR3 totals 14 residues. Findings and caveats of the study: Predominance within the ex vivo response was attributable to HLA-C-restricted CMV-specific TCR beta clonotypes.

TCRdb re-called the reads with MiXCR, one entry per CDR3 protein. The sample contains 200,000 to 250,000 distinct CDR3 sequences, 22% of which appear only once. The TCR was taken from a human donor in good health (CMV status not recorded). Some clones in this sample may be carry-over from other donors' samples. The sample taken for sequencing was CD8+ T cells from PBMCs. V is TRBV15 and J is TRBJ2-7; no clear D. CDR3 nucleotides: TGTGCCACCACCGACCTCCACAGCTCCTACGAGCAGTACTTC. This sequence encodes CATTDLHSSYEQYF.